The 8 T cell receptor beta chains below all came from one sample that was sequenced in a study of a mutant IDH1 vaccine in newly diagnosed glioma. TCRdb keeps only in-frame clones here, not all; method: immunoSEQ multiplex PCR. This sample has roughly 60,000 clones; roughly 84% occur once, and the top ten carry approximately 3.8%. Their antigen targets remain unknown. Specified time point: week 23, last vaccination. It was 300 ug of mutant IDH1 20-mer peptide that made up each vaccine dose, given with topical imiquimod. Sequences were derived from PBMCs, sampled from a glioma patient whose treatment included an IDH1 peptide vaccine. Every receptor here comes from a young man with glioma.

The chain recombines TRBV9 with TRBJ2-3; the D gene is possibly TRBD1 (5 bases). The V and J ends lost 3 bases and 1 base respectively, with 6 bases between them. CDR3 length: 13 amino acids. Germline lookup yields CDR1 SGDLS and CDR2 YYNGEE. This CDR3 reads CASSGGGTDTQYF. CDR3 bases: TGTGCCAGCAGCGGGGGCGGCACAGATACGCAGTATTTT.

The rearrangement uses TRBV7-8 and TRBJ2-3; D may be TRBD1 (5 bases). V shed 2 bases and J shed 3 bases, with 9 bases lying between them. Looked up from germline, CDR1 is SGHVS and CDR2 is FQNEAQ. The CDR3 contains 14 residues. The CDR3 region is CASSLTTGTDTQYF. The CDR3 DNA sequence: TGTGCCAGCAGCTTAACCACAGGTACAGATACGCAGTATTTT.

CDR3 sequence: CASSQEDRGNTGELFF. The CDR3 coding sequence is TGCGCCAGCAGCCAAGAGGACAGGGGGAACACCGGGGAGCTGTTTTTT. The chain carries TRBV4-1 and TRBJ2-2, with TRBD1 identical over 9 bases. This CDR3 spans 16 amino acids. V shed 0 bases and J 1 base; nucleotides not matched to a gene: 0. CDR1 and CDR2 (germline): MGHRA, YSYEKL.

This clone is a singleton in its sample. The CDR3 sequence is CASIGSGNYGYTF. For the CDR3, the DNA is TGTGCCAGTATAGGGTCAGGAAACTATGGCTACACCTTC. The chain has TRBV19 and TRBJ1-2, with no clear D. Germline loops: CDR1 LNHDA, CDR2 SQIVND (reference sequence). CDR3 size: 13 residues. V shed 7 bases and J shed 2 bases, with 11 bases lying between them.

The chain is built from TRBV2 and TRBJ1-5; 10 nucleotides match TRBD1. CDR3 size: 17 residues. Germline-derived CDR1 and CDR2 are SNHLY and FYNNEI. V trimming: 4 bases; J trimming: 6 bases; junction bases outside the gene matches: 12. The CDR3 sequence: CASSVPGQGLGTQPQHF. CDR3 coding DNA: TGTGCCAGCAGTGTCCCGGGACAGGGGCTGGGGACTCAGCCCCAGCATTTT.

The chain couples TRBV19 to TRBJ2-7; 9 nucleotides agree with TRBD1. The germline CDR1 and CDR2 sequences are LNHDA and SQIVND (reference sequence). The CDR3 totals 16 residues. V shed 1 base and J 2 bases; nucleotides not matched to a gene: 6. CDR3: CASSIAGRQGAYEQYF. Here the CDR3 DNA reads TGTGCCAGTAGTATAGCAGGGAGACAGGGGGCCTACGAGCAGTACTTC.

The rearrangement joins TRBV7-6 to TRBJ2-2; no firm D call. Trimming took off 3 bases at V and 6 bases at J, with 8 bases between the two ends. The CDR3 has 13 amino acids. CDR1 is SGHVS and CDR2 is FNYEAQ in the germline V gene. The CDR3 here is CASSFSRAGELFF. Written as DNA, the CDR3 is TGTGCCAGCAGCTTTTCTCGGGCCGGGGAGCTGTTTTTT.

Regarding this clone: Within the sample, other DNA sequences also encode this same CDR3. V and J are TRBV15 and TRBJ1-5; no reliable D call. The V gene's germline CDR1 is LNHNV and CDR2 YYDKDF (reference sequence). CDR3 size: 14 residues. The V and J ends lost 0 bases and 0 bases respectively, with 3 bases between them. The CDR3 region has the DNA TGTGCCACCAGCAGAGATAGTAGCAATCAGCCCCAGCATTTT. Translated: CATSRDSSNQPQHF.